The source of this TCR beta chain is a study of T cells after yellow fever vaccination. Study background: Fractions low in cell number were prepared with SMART-Seq v4 Ultra Low Input.

Study findings and constraints: Reappearing after the booster were most of the clones from primary vaccination (about 96% CD4, approximately 89% CD8). A limited proportion of clonotypes was detected within both the CD4 and CD8 compartments.

Worth noting for this clonotype: Its antigen is undetermined.

CDR3 length equals 13 residues. Germline V gene lookup returns CDR1 SGHTA and CDR2 FQGNSA. Losses at the gene ends were 8 bases for V and 3 bases for J; bases not matched to a gene: 7. As TCR cDNA was made by 5'RACE template switching, a universal primer site and UMIs were added. Each CDR3 protein is one row after TCRdb ran MiXCR on the 5' RACE reads. The sample shows 300,000 or so distinct CDR3 sequences, 10% to 15% of them seen only once. The rearrangement links TRBV7-2 to TRBJ2-7, with 7 bases lining up with TRBD2. Here the sequenced sample was CD4+ T cells sorted from PBMCs, taken 45 days after the yellow fever booster vaccination. This clonotype was sampled from a man under 40 who received the YFV17D yellow fever vaccine. Written as DNA, the CDR3 is TGTGCCAGCGCCGGGACTACCCTCTACGAGCAGTACTTC. This translates into CASAGTTLYEQYF.